A single sample gave rise to the 24 T cell receptor beta chains below, sequenced in a study of cytotoxic CD8 clonotypes in ibrutinib-treated CLL. Data came from immunoSEQ multiplex PCR; TCRdb stores just in-frame clones and leaves some out. The sample lists more than 300,000 clones; almost 80% were seen once. The sequenced sample was PBMCs, obtained before ibrutinib treatment. These receptors all stem from a human donor with chronic lymphocytic leukemia.

In this sample, this clone turned up once. The germline gene is not matched at one end of the junction; a read error may be the cause. J is TRBJ2-4 and V is TRBV2, with 8 positions matching TRBD1. There are 13 residues in the CDR3. Looked up from germline, CDR1 is SNHLY and CDR2 is FYNNEI. CDR3 amino acids: CASSEDRGNIQYF. CDR3 nucleotide sequence: TGTGCCAGCAGCGAAGACAGGGGAAACATTCAGTACTTC. The variable domain in full, with the rest retrieved from reference TRBV2 and TRBJ2-4, is EPEVTQTPSHQVTQMGQEVILRCVPISNHLYFYWYRQILGQKVEFLVSFYNNEISEKSEIFDDQFSVERPDGSNFTLKIRSTKLEDSAMYFCASSEDRGNIQYFGAGTRLSVL.

The rearrangement joins TRBV10-3 to TRBJ2-7, with D unresolved. Germline CDR1 is ENHRY and CDR2 is SYGVKD. The CDR3 runs to 12 residues. The germline V and J ends were trimmed by 6 bases and 2 bases, with 8 bases remaining between them. CDR3 sequence reads: CAIRGITYEQYF. The CDR3 DNA sequence: TGTGCCATCAGGGGAATCACCTACGAGCAGTACTTC.

This chain connects TRBV5-4 to TRBJ2-5, with D uncertain. Between the trimmed V and J ends, which lost 4 bases and 2 bases, there was a span of 12 bases. The CDR3 consists of 14 residues. In germline, CDR1 is SGHNT, CDR2 YYREEE (reference sequence). The CDR3 nucleotides read TGTGCCAGCAGCCAGAGGCTGAAACAAGAGACCCAGTACTTC. This codes for CASSQRLKQETQYF. Combining the CDR3 with reference TRBV5-4 and TRBJ2-5 gives the whole variable domain ETGVTQSPTHLIKTRGQQVTLRCSSQSGHNTVSWYQQALGQGPQFIFQYYREEENGRGNFPPRFSGLQFPNYSSELNVNALELDDSALYLCASSQRLKQETQYFGPGTRLLVL.

The chain is built from TRBV18 and TRBJ2-5; D might be TRBD1 (6 bases). The CDR3 is made up of 14 amino acids. CDR1 is KGHSH and CDR2 is LQKENI in the germline V gene. V was clipped by 4 bases and J by 5 bases, with 14 bases between them. CDR3 nucleotides: TGTGCCAGCTCACAAACAGGGCTTGGGGAGACCCAGTACTTC. Translation gives CASSQTGLGETQYF. Full variable domain (outside the CDR3, taken from reference TRBV18 and TRBJ2-5): NAGVMQNPRHLVRRRGQEARLRCSPMKGHSHVYWYRQLPEEGLKFMVYLQKENIIDESGMPKERFSAEFPKEGPSILRIQQVVRGDSAAYFCASSQTGLGETQYFGPGTRLLVL.

The CDR3 protein is CASSSRTGNEQFF. CDR3 sequence (DNA): TGTGCCAGCTCATCTCGGACGGGGAATGAGCAGTTCTTC. The V call is TRBV18, the J call TRBJ2-1; possibly TRBD2 for D (5 bases). Per germline, CDR1 KGHSH and CDR2 LQKENI. This CDR3 is built from 13 residues. V shed 5 bases and J shed 7 bases, with 12 bases lying between them.

This clone has more than one count but fewer than ten. The V call is TRBV2, the J call TRBJ2-5; D is perhaps TRBD1 (6 bases). Trimming left V 6 bases short and J 1 base short, with 12 bases between. The CDR3 extends over 14 amino acids. Germline-derived CDR1 and CDR2 are SNHLY and FYNNEI. CDR3 loop: CASRPGHIQETQYF. CDR3 bases: TGTGCCAGCAGGCCGGGACACATCCAAGAGACCCAGTACTTC.

This clone appeared a few times. The chain employs TRBV6-1 and TRBJ2-6, with D unclear. Germline CDR1 and CDR2: MNHNS and SASEGT. This CDR3 comprises 15 residues. V dropped 5 bases and J dropped 0 bases, with 8 bases sitting between them. CDR3 loop: CASSKQSSGANVLTF. Written as DNA, the CDR3 is TGTGCCAGCAGTAAACAGAGCTCTGGGGCCAACGTCCTGACTTTC.

This clone was detected only a few times. The V and J genes are TRBV7-9 and TRBJ2-2; D gene unclear. CDR1 is SEHNR, CDR2 FQNEAQ, per germline (reference sequence). V dropped 2 bases and J dropped 2 bases, with 0 bases sitting between them. The CDR3 spans 12 residues. In nucleotides, the CDR3 is TGTGCCAGCAGCTTAAACACCGGGGAGCTGTTTTTT. It is translated as CASSLNTGELFF.

The chain uses TRBV5-5 and TRBJ2-7, with 12 bases identical to TRBD2. Germline lookup yields CDR1 SGHKS and CDR2 YYEKEE (reference sequence). The CDR3 has 15 amino acids. Germline trimming cut 4 bases from V and 5 bases from J; bases unmatched to any gene: 7. CDR3 DNA sequence: TGTGCCAGCAGCGGACTGACTAGCGGGAGCCACGAGCAGTACTTC. Translated: CASSGLTSGSHEQYF.

The rearrangement joins TRBV9 to TRBJ1-4, with 7 bases matching TRBD1. Germline V CDR1 and CDR2: SGDLS, YYNGEE. This CDR3 is 15 amino acids long. The trim removed 5 bases at V and 4 bases at J, leaving 8 bases unmatched. The CDR3 reads CASSRSTGRNEKLFF. The CDR3 DNA is TGTGCCAGCAGTCGATCGACAGGGCGTAATGAAAAACTGTTTTTT.

In this sample, this clone turned up a few times. This CDR3 is CAWSVDSAEQFF. The DNA of the CDR3 is TGTGCCTGGAGTGTAGATTCGGCAGAGCAGTTCTTC. This chain connects TRBV30 to TRBJ2-1; D uncertain. The ends were cut back, 0 bases at V and 10 bases at J, with 10 bases in the middle. The germline V gene encodes CDR1 GTSNPN and CDR2 SVGIG (reference sequence). The CDR3 totals 12 residues.

The genes are TRBV9 and TRBJ2-1; 12 positions match TRBD2. The CDR3 is made up of 16 amino acids. Germline CDR1 SGDLS, CDR2 YYNGEE. V dropped 5 bases and J dropped 5; count of bases not matched to a gene: 8. CDR3 DNA: TGTGCCAGCAGAGCAGGGACTAGCGGGTACAACAATGAGCAGTTCTTC. It specifies CASRAGTSGYNNEQFF. Based on the CDR3 plus reference TRBV9 and TRBJ2-1, the full variable domain is DSGVTQTPKHLITATGQRVTLRCSPRSGDLSVYWYQQSLDQGLQFLIQYYNGEERAKGNILERFSAQQFPDLHSELNLSSLELGDSALYFCASRAGTSGYNNEQFFGPGTRLTVL.

This CDR3 is CASSTPGGATHEQYF. The DNA for the CDR3 is TGTGCCAGTAGTACCCCCGGAGGGGCCACCCACGAGCAGTACTTC. V usage is TRBV19 and J usage is TRBJ2-7, with D perhaps TRBD2 (6 bases). The germline CDR1 and CDR2 sequences are LNHDA and SQIVND (reference sequence). The ends were cut back, 4 bases at V and 5 bases at J, with 18 bases in the middle. The CDR3 runs to 15 residues.

This chain links TRBV6-5 with TRBJ2-1; possibly TRBD2 for D (6 bases). This CDR3 region has 15 residues. Trimming pared 5 bases from V and 6 bases from J, leaving 17 bases between. In germline, CDR1 is MNHEY, CDR2 SVGAGI. In nucleotides, the CDR3 is TGTGCCAGCAGTCCGAACAAGCGGGTATTCAATGAGCAGTTCTTC. It codes for CASSPNKRVFNEQFF.

This chain joins TRBV19 and TRBJ1-5; TRBD1 is a possible D gene (6 bases). CDR3 length equals 15 residues. The germline V and J ends were trimmed by 9 bases and 4 bases, with 19 bases remaining between them. CDR1 and CDR2 from the germline V gene are LNHDA and SQIVND (reference sequence). CDR3: CASKRDIAYNQPQHF. The DNA for the CDR3 is TGTGCCAGCAAAAGGGACATCGCTTATAATCAGCCCCAGCATTTT. The full variable domain, in which reference TRBV19 and TRBJ1-5 provide the parts outside the CDR3, is DGGITQSPKYLFRKEGQNVTLSCEQNLNHDAMYWYRQDPGQGLRLIYYSQIVNDFQKGDIAEGYSVSREKKESFPLTVTSAQKNPTAFYLCASKRDIAYNQPQHFGDGTRLSIL.

This clone was observed a single time. CDR3 region: CASSLVGGGTAEQYF. The DNA of the CDR3 is TGTGCCAGCAGCTTAGTCGGCGGTGGGACCGCCGAGCAGTACTTC. The gene calls are TRBV7-2 and TRBJ2-7, with D possibly called TRBD1 or TRBD2 (5 bases each). Trimming cost V 1 base and J 6 bases, with 16 bases left between them. This CDR3 is 15 amino acids long. The germline gives CDR1 SGHTA, CDR2 FQGNSA.

The chain couples TRBV25-1 to TRBJ1-2; D call uncertain. The germline V and J ends were trimmed by 2 bases and 6 bases, with 16 bases remaining between them. Germline V gives CDR1 MGHDK, CDR2 SYGVNS. The CDR3 consists of 15 residues. The CDR3 nucleotides are TGTGCCAGCAGTGAACCAGGCAGGCAGACAAATGGCTACACCTTC. Protein: CASSEPGRQTNGYTF.

The genes are TRBV11-2 and TRBJ2-7; D not resolved. Deletions cut 6 bases from V and 3 bases from J, with 6 bases between. Germline V gene lookup returns CDR1 SGHAT and CDR2 FQNNGV. The CDR3 loop spans 11 amino acids. The CDR3 spells CASRASYEQYF. CDR3 bases: TGTGCCAGCAGGGCTAGCTACGAGCAGTACTTC.

V is TRBV5-6 and J is TRBJ2-6; maybe TRBD2 (6 bases). The CDR3 consists of 17 residues. Germline V gene data show CDR1 as SGHDT and CDR2 as YYEEEE. The V end was cut by 0 bases, the J end by 3 bases, with 13 bases between. The CDR3 DNA sequence: TGTGCCAGCAGCTTGGCGGGGGACTTTGGTGGGGCCAACGTCCTGACTTTC. It codes for CASSLAGDFGGANVLTF. The variable domain in full, with the rest retrieved from reference TRBV5-6 and TRBJ2-6, is DAGVTQSPTHLIKTRGQQVTLRCSPKSGHDTVSWYQQALGQGPQFIFQYYEEEERQRGNFPDRFSGHQFPNYSSELNVNALLLGDSALYLCASSLAGDFGGANVLTFGAGSRLTVL.

The gene calls are TRBV2 and TRBJ1-5; D is perhaps TRBD1 (6 bases). V was trimmed by 3 bases and J by 6 bases, leaving 12 bases between them. CDR1 and CDR2 (germline): SNHLY, FYNNEI. The CDR3 consists of 14 residues. Here the CDR3 DNA reads TGTGCCAGCAGTGACGGGCCAGGGGTTCAGCCCCAGCATTTT. It yields the protein CASSDGPGVQPQHF.

The CDR3 region is CASSLSPGTSGPYEQYF. CDR3 DNA: TGTGCCAGCAGCTTATCCCCCGGGACTAGCGGCCCCTACGAGCAGTACTTC. This chain links TRBV7-8 with TRBJ2-7; TRBD2 agrees at 11 bases. The CDR3 length is 17 residues. J gave up 2 bases and V 2 bases, and 8 bases lay outside the gene matches. The germline V gene encodes CDR1 SGHVS and CDR2 FQNEAQ.

Regarding this clone: At one end the junction does not follow the germline gene, possibly because of a read error. V usage is TRBV7-7 and J usage is TRBJ2-3, with D possibly being TRBD2 (5 bases). There are 15 residues in the CDR3. Looked up from germline, CDR1 is SSHAT and CDR2 is FNYEAQ (reference sequence). In DNA, the CDR3 is TGTGCTAGCAGCTTTACAGAGGGAAACACAGATACGCAGTATTTT. It is translated as CASSFTEGNTDTQYF.

The chain recombines TRBV28 with TRBJ1-3; a possible D gene is TRBD1 (6 bases). V was cut by 2 bases and J by 1 base, with 12 bases left in between. CDR3 length equals 16 residues. Germline lookup yields CDR1 MDHEN and CDR2 SYDVKM. The CDR3 loop is CASSLHREVSGNTIYF. The CDR3 nucleotides read TGTGCCAGCAGTTTACACAGGGAGGTGTCTGGAAACACCATATATTTT.

This CDR3 reads CASSIGRGVYEQYF. CDR3 DNA: TGTGCCAGTAGTATAGGAAGGGGGGTCTACGAGCAGTACTTC. This chain links TRBV19 with TRBJ2-7; D is possibly TRBD1 or TRBD2 (6 bases each). The CDR3 extends over 14 amino acids. CDR1 is LNHDA, CDR2 SQIVND, per germline (reference sequence). Trimming removed 1 base from V and 3 bases from J, with 10 bases in between. Full variable domain (rest looked up from reference TRBV19 and TRBJ2-7): DGGITQSPKYLFRKEGQNVTLSCEQNLNHDAMYWYRQDPGQGLRLIYYSQIVNDFQKGDIAEGYSVSREKKESFPLTVTSAQKNPTAFYLCASSIGRGVYEQYFGPGTRLTVT.